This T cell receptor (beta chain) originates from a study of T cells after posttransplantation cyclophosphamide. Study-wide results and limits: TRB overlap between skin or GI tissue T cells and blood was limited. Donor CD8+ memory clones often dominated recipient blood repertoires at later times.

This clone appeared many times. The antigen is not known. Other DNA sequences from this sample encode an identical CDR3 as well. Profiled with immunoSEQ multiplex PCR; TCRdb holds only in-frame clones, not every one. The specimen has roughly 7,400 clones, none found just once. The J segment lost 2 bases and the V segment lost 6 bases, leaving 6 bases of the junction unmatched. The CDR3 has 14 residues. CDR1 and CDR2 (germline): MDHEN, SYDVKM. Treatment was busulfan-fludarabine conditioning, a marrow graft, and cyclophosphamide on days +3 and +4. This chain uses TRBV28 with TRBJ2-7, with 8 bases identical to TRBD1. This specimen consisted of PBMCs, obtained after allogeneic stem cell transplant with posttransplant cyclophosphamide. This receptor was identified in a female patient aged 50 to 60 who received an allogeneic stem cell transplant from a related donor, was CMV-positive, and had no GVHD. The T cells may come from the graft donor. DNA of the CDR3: TGTGCCAGCAGCCCTGGACAGGGACCCTACGAGCAGTACTTC. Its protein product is CASSPGQGPYEQYF.